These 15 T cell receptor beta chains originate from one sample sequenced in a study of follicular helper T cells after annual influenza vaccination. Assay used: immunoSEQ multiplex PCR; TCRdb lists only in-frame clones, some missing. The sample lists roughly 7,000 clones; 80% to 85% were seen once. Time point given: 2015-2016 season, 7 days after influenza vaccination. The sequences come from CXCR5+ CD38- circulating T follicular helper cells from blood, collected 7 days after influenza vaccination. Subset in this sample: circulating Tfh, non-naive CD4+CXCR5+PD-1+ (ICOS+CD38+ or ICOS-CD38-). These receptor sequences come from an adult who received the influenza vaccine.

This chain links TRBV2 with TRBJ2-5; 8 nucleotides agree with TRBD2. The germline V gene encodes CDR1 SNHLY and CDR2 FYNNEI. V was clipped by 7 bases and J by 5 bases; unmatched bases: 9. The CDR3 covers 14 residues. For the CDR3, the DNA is TGTGCCAGCATCAGCGGGAGTTCAACGGAGACCCAGTACTTC. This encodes CASISGSSTETQYF. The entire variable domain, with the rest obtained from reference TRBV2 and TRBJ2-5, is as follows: EPEVTQTPSHQVTQMGQEVILRCVPISNHLYFYWYRQILGQKVEFLVSFYNNEISEKSEIFDDQFSVERPDGSNFTLKIRSTKLEDSAMYFCASISGSSTETQYFGPGTRLLVL.

In DNA form, the CDR3 reads TGCGCCAGCAGCTCTGCCACAGGTAACAATGAGCAGTTCTTC. Protein sequence: CASSSATGNNEQFF. The genes are TRBV5-1 and TRBJ2-1; D is perhaps TRBD1 (5 bases). CDR3 length: 14 residues. Trimming shortened V by 3 bases and J by 5 bases, and 12 bases separated the two germline ends. The germline V gene has CDR1 SGHRS and CDR2 YFSETQ.

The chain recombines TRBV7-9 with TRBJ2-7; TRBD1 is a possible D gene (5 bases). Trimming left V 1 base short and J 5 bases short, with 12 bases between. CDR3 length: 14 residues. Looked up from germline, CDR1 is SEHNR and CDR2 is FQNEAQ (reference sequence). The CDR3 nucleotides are TGTGCCAGCAGCTTAGAGGCAGGGTCCCACGAGCAGTACTTC. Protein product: CASSLEAGSHEQYF.

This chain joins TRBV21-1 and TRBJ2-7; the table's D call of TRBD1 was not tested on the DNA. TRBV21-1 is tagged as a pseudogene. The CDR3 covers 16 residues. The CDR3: CASGRNGQESTYEQYF. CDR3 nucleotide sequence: TGTGCCAGCGGGAGAAACGGACAGGAATCTACCTACGAGCAGTACTTC.

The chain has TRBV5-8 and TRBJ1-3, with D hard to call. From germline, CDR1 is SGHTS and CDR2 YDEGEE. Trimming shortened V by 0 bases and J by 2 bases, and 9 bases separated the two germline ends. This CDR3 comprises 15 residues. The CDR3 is CASSLEAGAGNTIYF. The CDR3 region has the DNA TGTGCCAGCAGCTTGGAGGCGGGTGCTGGAAACACCATATATTTT.

The CDR3 DNA sequence: TGTGCCAGCAGCAAATCCAGACAGCTACCTTGCTACGAGCAGTACTTC. Translation gives CASSKSRQLPCYEQYF. The chain joins TRBV21-1 to TRBJ2-7; the table calls TRBD1, which could not be checked here. TRBV21-1 is listed as a pseudogene. CDR3 length: 16 amino acids.

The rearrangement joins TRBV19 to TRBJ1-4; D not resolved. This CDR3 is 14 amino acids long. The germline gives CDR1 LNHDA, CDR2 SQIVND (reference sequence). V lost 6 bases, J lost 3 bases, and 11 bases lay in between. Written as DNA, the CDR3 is TGTGCCAGTAGAAACAAGGCCGCTAATGAAAAACTGTTTTTT. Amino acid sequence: CASRNKAANEKLFF.

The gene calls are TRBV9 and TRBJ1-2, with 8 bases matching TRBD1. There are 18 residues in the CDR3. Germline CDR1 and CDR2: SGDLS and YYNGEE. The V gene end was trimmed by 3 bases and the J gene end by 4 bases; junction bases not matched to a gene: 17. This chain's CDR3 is CASSASGTGVLRGYGYTF. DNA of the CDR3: TGTGCCAGCAGCGCGTCGGGGACAGGAGTCCTAAGGGGCTATGGCTACACCTTC. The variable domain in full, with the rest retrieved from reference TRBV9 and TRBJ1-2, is DSGVTQTPKHLITATGQRVTLRCSPRSGDLSVYWYQQSLDQGLQFLIQYYNGEERAKGNILERFSAQQFPDLHSELNLSSLELGDSALYFCASSASGTGVLRGYGYTFGSGTRLTVV.

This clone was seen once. CDR3 DNA: TGTGCCAGCAGTTTATTACGGGAGACCCAGTACTTC. Protein product: CASSLLRETQYF. The chain recombines TRBV28 with TRBJ2-5; D not resolved. This CDR3 region has 12 residues. Trimming removed 1 base at V and 5 bases at J, with 5 bases between. Germline V gene sequence: CDR1 MDHEN, CDR2 SYDVKM.

The CDR3 reads CASSPTGQSTDTQYF. CDR3 bases: TGCGCCAGCAGCCCGACGGGACAGAGCACAGATACGCAGTATTTT. The chain recombines TRBV5-1 with TRBJ2-3, with 7 bases matching TRBD1. J lost 0 bases, V lost 4 bases, and 5 bases had no gene match. The CDR3 extends over 15 amino acids. Looked up from germline, CDR1 is SGHRS and CDR2 is YFSETQ. The whole variable domain, remainder taken from reference TRBV5-1 and TRBJ2-3, is KAGVTQTPRYLIKTRGQQVTLSCSPISGHRSVSWYQQTPGQGLQFLFEYFSETQRNKGNFPGRFSGRQFSNSRSEMNVSTLELGDSALYLCASSPTGQSTDTQYFGPGTRLTVL.

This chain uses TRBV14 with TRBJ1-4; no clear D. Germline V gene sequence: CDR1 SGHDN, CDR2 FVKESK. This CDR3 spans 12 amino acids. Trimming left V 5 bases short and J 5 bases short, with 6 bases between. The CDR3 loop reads CASSGLNEKLFF. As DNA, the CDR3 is TGTGCCAGCAGCGGCCTAAATGAAAAACTGTTTTTT.

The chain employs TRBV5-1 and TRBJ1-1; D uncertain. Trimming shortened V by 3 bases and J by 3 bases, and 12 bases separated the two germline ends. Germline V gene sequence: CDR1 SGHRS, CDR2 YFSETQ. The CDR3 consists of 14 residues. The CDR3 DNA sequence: TGCGCCAGCAGCTGGGGTGTAGGTGACACTGAAGCTTTCTTT. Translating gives CASSWGVGDTEAFF.

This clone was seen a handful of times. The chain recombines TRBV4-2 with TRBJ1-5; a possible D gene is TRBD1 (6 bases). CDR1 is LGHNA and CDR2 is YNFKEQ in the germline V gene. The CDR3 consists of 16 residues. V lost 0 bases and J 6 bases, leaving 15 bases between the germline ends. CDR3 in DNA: TGTGCCAGCAGCCAAGAGGCAGGGGCGGTTGGTCAGCCCCAGCATTTT. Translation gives CASSQEAGAVGQPQHF.

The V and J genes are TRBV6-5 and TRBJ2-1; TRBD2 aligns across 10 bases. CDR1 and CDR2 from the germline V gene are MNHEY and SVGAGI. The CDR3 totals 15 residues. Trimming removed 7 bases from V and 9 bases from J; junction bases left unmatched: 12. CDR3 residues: CASTPGLAHGVEQFF. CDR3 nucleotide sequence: TGTGCCAGCACACCGGGACTAGCGCACGGTGTTGAGCAGTTCTTC.

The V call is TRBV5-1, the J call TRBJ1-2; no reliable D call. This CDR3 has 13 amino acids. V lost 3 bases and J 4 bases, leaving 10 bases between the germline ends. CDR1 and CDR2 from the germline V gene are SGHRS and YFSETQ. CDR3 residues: CASSSGSSYGYTF. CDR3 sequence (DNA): TGCGCCAGCAGCTCGGGAAGCAGCTATGGCTACACCTTC.